The T cell receptor beta chain under discussion was sequenced for a study of T cells in localized non-small cell lung cancer. Trimming left V 0 bases short and J 0 bases short, with 5 bases between. Germline CDR1 GTSNPN, CDR2 SVGIG (reference sequence). The CDR3 is made up of 14 amino acids. With respect to this clone: As yet, its antigen is unknown.

TCRdb's copy holds only in-frame clones and misses some; the assay was immunoSEQ multiplex PCR. The table has around 1,000 clones, roughly 19% seen once. Study findings and constraints: Of the top 100 tumor clones, median 57 were in adjacent lung, approximately 28 among its top 100. The study sequenced only one region of the tumor. As a result, intratumor heterogeneity could not be excluded and remains possible.

The input for sequencing was normal lung tissue next to the tumor, taken before any cancer treatment. This clonotype was obtained from a female donor older than 55 with stage II squamous cell lung carcinoma. This chain uses TRBV30 with TRBJ2-2; no firm D call. The DNA for the CDR3 is TGTGCCTGGAGTGTATCTCCGAACACCGGGGAGCTGTTTTTT. Its protein product is CAWSVSPNTGELFF.